This T cell receptor beta chain was documented in a study of shared T cell receptors in the human thymus. The CDR3 contains 15 residues. Trimming pared 4 bases from V and 5 bases from J, leaving 16 bases between. The germline CDR1 and CDR2 sequences are SGHRS and YFSETQ. This table comes from immunoSEQ multiplex PCR, and its TCRdb copy is limited to in-frame clones, with some not included. The data show under 450,000 clones, with just under 95% seen just once and roughly 0.021% held by the top ten. The sample was thymocytes. This rearrangement joins TRBV5-1 to TRBJ2-1; D not certain. This clonotype originated in a human donor. The CDR3 bases are TGCGCCAGCAGCCCGACCCCGGACCTCAACAATGAGCAGTTCTTC. Its protein is CASSPTPDLNNEQFF.